The 18 T cell receptor delta chains below were found in one sample sequenced in a study of gamma-delta T cells after stem cell transplantation. TCRdb re-identified clones in the RT-PCR reads via CATT. The sample includes 840 or so delta-chain clones, 9.5% to 13% of them seen just once. The specimen sequenced was gamma-delta T cells. The receptors stem from a human donor. It is not recorded whose cells these are; they may come from a transplant donor.

This clone was seen a handful of times. Its ends do not fully match the called genes, so a read error is possible. In the same sample, other DNA sequences code for this CDR3. J is TRDJ1 and V is TRDV2, with no clear D. The CDR3 has 15 residues. From germline, CDR1 is GEAIGNYY and CDR2 EKD. This chain's CDR3 is CACDSLVGRTDNLIF. The CDR3 region has the DNA TGTGCCTGTGACTCCCTCGTAGGGCGTACCGATAACCTCATCTTT.

This clone is medium-sized. The chain links TRDV2 to TRDJ1, with 9 nucleotides matching TRDD3. From germline, CDR1 is GEAIGNYY and CDR2 EKD. Unmatched junction bases numbered 16, after V lost 0 bases and J lost 3 bases. CDR3 length: 19 amino acids. CDR3 bases: TGTGCCTGTGACACCCTCTCCGGGGATCGGGGGGATACAGCCGATAAACTCATCTTT. Protein sequence: CACDTLSGDRGDTADKLIF.

This chain links TRDV2 with TRDJ1, with TRDD3 matching over 13 bases. The CDR3 is 23 amino acids. CDR1 is GEAIGNYY, CDR2 EKD, per germline. J was trimmed by 8 bases and V by 4 bases; bases with no gene match: 33. DNA of the CDR3: TGTGCCTGTGATCACACTCCGCAGGCCGCCTCGGAGGGGGAACTGGGGGATACGAGAAAACTCATCTTT. Translated: CACDHTPQAASEGELGDTRKLIF.

This clone was detected a few times. This likely stems from a read error, as it lies one base from a far larger clone. Additional DNA sequences in this sample encode the identical CDR3. The rearrangement uses TRDV2 and TRDJ1; TRDD3 matches at 10 bases. The germline V gene has CDR1 GEAIGNYY and CDR2 EKD. The CDR3 totals 17 residues. CDR3 bases: TGTGCCTGTGACACTGTCGGGGGATACGCGGACACCGATAAGCTCATCTTT. It encodes CACDTVGGYADTDKLIF.

Judged by abundance, this clone is medium-sized. The V and J genes are TRDV2 and TRDJ3; the match to TRDD3 covers 13 bases. The V segment lost 1 base and the J segment 1 base; nucleotides outside the gene matches: 9. Germline-derived CDR1 and CDR2 are GEAIGNYY and EKD. CDR3 size: 21 residues. In DNA form, the CDR3 reads TGTGCCTGTGACACATTACTGGGGGATACGCGACAGTCCTGGGACACCCGACAGATGTTTTTC. Its translation: CACDTLLGDTRQSWDTRQMFF.

On this clone itself: The identical CDR3 is also encoded by other nucleotide sequences in the sample. The chain recombines TRDV2 with TRDJ1; TRDD3 agrees at 10 bases. V dropped 1 base and J dropped 11; count of bases not matched to a gene: 15. Per germline, CDR1 GEAIGNYY and CDR2 EKD. This CDR3 has 16 amino acids. CDR3 coding DNA: TGTGCCTGTGACACAGTTGGGGGGGATACGAGGGGACAGCTCATCTTT. This gives the protein CACDTVGGDTRGQLIF.

This clone is labeled medium-sized. A far larger clone is one nucleotide away, so this likely arose from a read error. The J gene is TRDJ1, the V gene TRDV1, with D perhaps TRDD3 (5 bases). Germline CDR1 reads TSWWSYY; CDR2 reads QGS. V was cut by 6 bases and J by 6 bases, with 32 bases left in between. This CDR3 is 19 amino acids long. This CDR3 reads CALGIRGFIAWWKGHKLIF. DNA of the CDR3: TGTGCTCTTGGAATTAGGGGGTTCATTGCCTGGTGGAAGGGCCATAAACTCATCTTT.

This clone was picked up a small number of times. The amino acid sequence in TCRdb belongs to a much larger clone and departs from this DNA's translation at residue 4, likely a sequencing read error; the sequence shown is translated from the DNA. The CDR3 nucleotides read TGTGCTCTTGTGGGGACTGGGGGATACCCCGATAAACTCATCTTT. Its translation is CALVGTGGYPDKLIF. The chain is built from TRDV1 and TRDJ1; TRDD3 agrees at 12 bases. Trimming cost V 7 bases and J 3 bases; bases outside gene matches: 6. From germline, CDR1 is TSWWSYY and CDR2 QGS. The CDR3 length is 15 residues.

With respect to this clone: A far larger clone is only one base removed, so a read error is likely. Within the sample, other DNA sequences also encode this same CDR3. In DNA, the CDR3 is TGTGCTCTTGGCCGGGGGATAGGAGTAGCGCAACTCTTCTTT. It codes for CALGRGIGVAQLFF. The chain links TRDV1 to TRDJ2; 8 positions agree with TRDD3. This CDR3 region has 14 residues. Germline V gene data show CDR1 as TSWWSYY and CDR2 as QGS. V shed 6 bases and J 11 bases; nucleotides not matched to a gene: 11.

This clone was seen only a few times. Translating this DNA gives a protein that differs at residue 6 from the TCRdb one, which belongs to a much larger clone; a read error is likely, and the protein shown is this translation. The V gene is TRDV1, the J gene TRDJ2; D is undetermined. V lost 6 bases to trimming and J lost 7 bases, with 15 bases between them. CDR1 and CDR2 (germline): TSWWSYY, QGS. The CDR3 sequence is 14 residues long. CDR3 nucleotide sequence: TGTGCTCTTGGCCGGGAGATAGGAGTAGCACAACTCTTCTTT. It is translated as CALGREIGVAQLFF.

A word on this clone: The likely explanation is a read error, given a far larger clone one base away. Different DNA sequences within this sample yield the same CDR3. V is TRDV1 and J is TRDJ2; 8 nucleotides match TRDD3. The V gene's germline CDR1 is TSWWSYY and CDR2 QGS. The CDR3 loop spans 14 amino acids. This CDR3 reads CALGRGIGVAQLFF. CDR3 coding DNA: TGTGCCCTTGGCCGGGGGATAGGAGTAGCACAACTCTTCTTT.

Judged by abundance, this clone is hyperexpanded. The sample contains more than one DNA sequence encoding this CDR3. The chain couples TRDV2 to TRDJ1, with TRDD3 identical over 10 bases. Germline CDR1 reads GEAIGNYY; CDR2 reads EKD. The CDR3 consists of 17 residues. V lost 1 base to trimming and J lost 0 bases; unmatched junction nucleotides: 7. CDR3 protein: CACDTVGGYADTDKLIF. The DNA for the CDR3 is TGTGCCTGTGACACTGTCGGGGGATACGCGGACACCGATAAACTCATCTTT.

This clone was observed a handful of times. With a far larger clone one base away, a read error is the likely cause. Other nucleotide sequences in the sample specify the same CDR3. V usage is TRDV2 and J usage is TRDJ1, with 13 nucleotides matching TRDD3. The germline V gene encodes CDR1 GEAIGNYY and CDR2 EKD. V was clipped by 4 bases and J by 3 bases; unmatched bases: 13. The CDR3 is 18 residues long. The DNA of the CDR3 is TGTGCCTGTGATAGCCTTCAAACTGGGGGATACGCCCCCGATAAACTCATCTTT. Translation gives CACDSLQTGGYAPDKLIF.

Regarding this clone: The TCRdb record carries a much larger clone's protein, which differs from this DNA's translation at residue 18; a read error is the likely cause, and the protein listed here is the DNA translation. This CDR3 is CAASARAGGYLPRYTDKPIF. In DNA form, the CDR3 reads TGTGCAGCAAGCGCGCGGGCTGGGGGATACTTGCCAAGGTACACCGATAAACCCATCTTT. The rearrangement uses TRAV29/DV5 and TRDJ1; 11 nucleotides align to TRDD3. The CDR3 sequence is 20 residues long. The germline gives CDR1 NSMFDY, CDR2 ISSIKDK. The full variable domain, completed using reference TRAV29/DV5 and TRDJ1, is DQQVKQNSPSLSVQEGRISILNCDYTNSMFDYFLWYKKYPAEGPTFLISISSIKDKNEDGRFTVFLNKSAKHLSLHIVPSQPGDSAVYFCAASARAGGYLPRYTDKPIFGKGTRVTVEP.

The gene calls are TRAV29/DV5 and TRDJ3; TRDD3 matches at 11 bases. Per germline, CDR1 NSMFDY and CDR2 ISSIKDK. This CDR3 is 19 amino acids long. V shed 0 bases and J 3 bases; nucleotides not matched to a gene: 8. The CDR3 nucleotides are TGTGCAGCAAGCGGGATTAACTGGGGGATAGGCTGGGACACCCGACAGATGTTTTTC. This translates into CAASGINWGIGWDTRQMFF.

A note on this clone: The protein given by TCRdb reflects a much larger clone and differs at residue 11 from this DNA's translation, likely from a read error; the protein shown is the DNA's translation. This chain links TRDV1 with TRDJ2, with TRDD3 matching over 8 bases. The CDR3 totals 14 residues. The germline V gene has CDR1 TSWWSYY and CDR2 QGS. CDR3 amino acids: CALGRGIGVARLFF. The CDR3 DNA sequence: TGTGCTCTTGGCCGGGGGATAGGAGTAGCACGACTCTTCTTT.

This clone was detected only a few times. A far larger clone differs by one base, so this is likely a read error. The chain is built from TRDV2 and TRDJ1, with a tentative D call TRDD3 (5 bases). The CDR3 covers 18 residues. CDR1 GEAIGNYY and CDR2 EKD come from the germline V gene. CDR3 sequence reads: CACEPMTNTGISTDKPIF. DNA of the CDR3: TGTGCCTGTGAGCCTATGACCAATACAGGGATCAGCACCGATAAACCCATCTTT.

This clone has only a few counts. The TCRdb protein, from a much larger clone, departs from this DNA's translation at residue 7, likely by read error; the protein shown derives from the DNA. The V and J genes are TRDV2 and TRDJ1, with a tentative D call TRDD3 (5 bases). Germline loops: CDR1 GEAIGNYY, CDR2 EKD. V lost 4 bases and J lost 1, with 24 bases in between. The CDR3 has 18 amino acids. CDR3 loop: CACEPMANTGISTDKLIF. The CDR3 bases are TGTGCCTGTGAGCCTATGGCCAATACAGGGATCAGCACCGATAAACTCATCTTT.